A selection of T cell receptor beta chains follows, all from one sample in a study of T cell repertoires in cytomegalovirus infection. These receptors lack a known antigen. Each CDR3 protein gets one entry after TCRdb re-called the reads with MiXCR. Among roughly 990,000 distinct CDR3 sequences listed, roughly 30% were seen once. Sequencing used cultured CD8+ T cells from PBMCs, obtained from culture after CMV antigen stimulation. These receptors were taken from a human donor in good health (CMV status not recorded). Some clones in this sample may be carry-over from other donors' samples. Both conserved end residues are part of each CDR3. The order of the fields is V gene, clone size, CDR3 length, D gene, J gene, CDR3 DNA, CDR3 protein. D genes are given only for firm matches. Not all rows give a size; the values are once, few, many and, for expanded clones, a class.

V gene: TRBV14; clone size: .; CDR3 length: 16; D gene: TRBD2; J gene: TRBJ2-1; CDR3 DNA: TGTGCCAGCAGCCGCGGACTAGCCACCACCTACAATGAGCAGTTCTTC; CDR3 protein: CASSRGLATTYNEQFF
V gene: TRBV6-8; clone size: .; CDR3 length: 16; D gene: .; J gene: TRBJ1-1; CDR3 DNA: TGTGCCAGCAGTTACTCCACAGGGCGCATGAACACTGAAGCTTTCTTT; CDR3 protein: CASSYSTGRMNTEAFF
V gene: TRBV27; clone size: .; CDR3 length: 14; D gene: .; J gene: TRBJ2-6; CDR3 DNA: TGTGCCAGCAGTCCACACTCTGGGGCCAACGTCCTGACTTTC; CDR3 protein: CASSPHSGANVLTF
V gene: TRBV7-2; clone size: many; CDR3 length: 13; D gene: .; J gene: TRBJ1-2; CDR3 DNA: TGTGCCAGCAGCATTGGGGCAGCCTATGGCTACACCTTC; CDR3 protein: CASSIGAAYGYTF
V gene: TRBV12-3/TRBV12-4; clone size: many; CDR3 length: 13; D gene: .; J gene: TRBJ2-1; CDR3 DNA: TGTGCCAGCAGCCTGGGTATATACAATGAGCAGTTCTTC; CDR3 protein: CASSLGIYNEQFF
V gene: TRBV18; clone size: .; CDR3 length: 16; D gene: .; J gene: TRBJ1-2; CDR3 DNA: TGTGCCAGCTCACCTGGCACAGGAGCGATTAACTATGGCTACACCTTC; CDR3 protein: CASSPGTGAINYGYTF
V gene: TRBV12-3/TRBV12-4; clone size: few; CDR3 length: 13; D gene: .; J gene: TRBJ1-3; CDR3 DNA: TGTGCCAGCAGTTCGACAGGCGGGGACACCATATATTTT; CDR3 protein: CASSSTGGDTIYF
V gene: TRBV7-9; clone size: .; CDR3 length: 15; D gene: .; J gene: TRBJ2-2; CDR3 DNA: TGTGCCAGCAGCGACGGACAGCATTACACCGGGGAGCTGTTTTTT; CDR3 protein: CASSDGQHYTGELFF
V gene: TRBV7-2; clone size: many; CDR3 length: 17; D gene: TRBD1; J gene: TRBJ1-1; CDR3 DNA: TGTGCCAGCACCTCTGCCTTAACAGGGGCTCCTAACACTGAAGCTTTCTTT; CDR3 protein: CASTSALTGAPNTEAFF
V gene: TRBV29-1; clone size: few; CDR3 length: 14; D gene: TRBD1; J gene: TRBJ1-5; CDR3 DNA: TGCAGCGTGGTTACAGGGGTTGGCAATCAGCCCCAGCATTTT; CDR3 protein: CSVVTGVGNQPQHF
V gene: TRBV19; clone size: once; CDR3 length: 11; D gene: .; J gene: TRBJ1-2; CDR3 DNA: TGTGCCGCTCAGTCCAGCTATGGCTACACCTTC; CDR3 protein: CAAQSSYGYTF
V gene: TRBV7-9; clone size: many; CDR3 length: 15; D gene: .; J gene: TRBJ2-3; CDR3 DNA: TGTGCCAGCAGCTCCCGAAGCGGAAGCACAGATACGCAGTATTTT; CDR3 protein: CASSSRSGSTDTQYF
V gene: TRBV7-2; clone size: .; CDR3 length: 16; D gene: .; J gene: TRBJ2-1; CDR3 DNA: TGTGCCAGCAGCCCACCGGGCCCGAAAGCGGACGATGAGCAGTTCTTC; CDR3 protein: CASSPPGPKADDEQFF
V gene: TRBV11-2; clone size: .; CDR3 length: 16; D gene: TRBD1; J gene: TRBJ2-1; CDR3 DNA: TGTGCCAGCAGCGAACTCGGGACAGGGGTCTACAATGAGCAGTTCTTC; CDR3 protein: CASSELGTGVYNEQFF
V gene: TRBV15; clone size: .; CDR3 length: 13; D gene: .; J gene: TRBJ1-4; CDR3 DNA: TGTGCCACCAGCCCATGGGAAAATGAAAAACTGTTTTTT; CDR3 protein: CATSPWENEKLFF
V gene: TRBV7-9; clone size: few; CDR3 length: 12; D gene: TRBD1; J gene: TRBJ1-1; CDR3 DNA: TGTGCCATCAGGGGGCCCACCACTGAAGCTTTCTTT; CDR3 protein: CAIRGPTTEAFF
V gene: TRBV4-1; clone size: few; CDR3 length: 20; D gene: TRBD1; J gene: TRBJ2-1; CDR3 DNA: TGCGCCAGCAGCCACCCTAAGGACAGGGGAAGTTTGGGCTCCTACAATGAGCAGTTCTTC; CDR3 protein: CASSHPKDRGSLGSYNEQFF
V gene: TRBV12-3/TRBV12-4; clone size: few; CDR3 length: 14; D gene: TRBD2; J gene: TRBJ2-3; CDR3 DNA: TGTGCCAGCAGTTCCGGGACTAGCAAAATGACGCAGTATTTT; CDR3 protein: CASSSGTSKMTQYF
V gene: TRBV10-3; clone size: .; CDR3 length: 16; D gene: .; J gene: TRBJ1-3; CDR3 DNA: TGTGCCATCAACCCCATCGACAGTAATGGTGGAAACACCATATATTTT; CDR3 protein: CAINPIDSNGGNTIYF
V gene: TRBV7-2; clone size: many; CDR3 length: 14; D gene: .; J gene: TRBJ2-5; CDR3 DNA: TGTGCCAGCAGCTTATCCCCCCGCAAAGAGACCCAGTACTTC; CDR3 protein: CASSLSPRKETQYF
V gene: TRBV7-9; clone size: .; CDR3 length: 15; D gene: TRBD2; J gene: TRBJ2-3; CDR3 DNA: TGTGCCAGCAGCTCCCGGGACTACCAAGGGGATACGCAGTATTTT; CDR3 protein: CASSSRDYQGDTQYF
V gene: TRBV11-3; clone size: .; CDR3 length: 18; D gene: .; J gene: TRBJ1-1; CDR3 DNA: TGTGCCAGCAGCTTAGATCGAAGTCACCCCAGAGGGAACACTGAAGCTTTCTTT; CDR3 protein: CASSLDRSHPRGNTEAFF
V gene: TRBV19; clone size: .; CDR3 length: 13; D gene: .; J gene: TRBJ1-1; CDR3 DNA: TGTGCCAGTAGTGCCGGGCCTGGGACTGAAGCTTTCTTT; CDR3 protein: CASSAGPGTEAFF
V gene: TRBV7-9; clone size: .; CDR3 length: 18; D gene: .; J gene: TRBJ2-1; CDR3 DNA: TGTGCCAGCAGTGGAGACCCCGGGACACCCTCCGCCTACAATGAGCAGTTCTTC; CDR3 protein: CASSGDPGTPSAYNEQFF
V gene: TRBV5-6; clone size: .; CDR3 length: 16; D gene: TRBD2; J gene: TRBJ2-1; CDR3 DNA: TGTGCCAGCAGCTTGGCGAGTGGCGGGGGGAGTAATGAGCAGTTCTTC; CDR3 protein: CASSLASGGGSNEQFF
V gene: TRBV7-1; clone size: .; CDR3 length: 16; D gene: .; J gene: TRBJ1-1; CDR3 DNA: TGTGCCAGCAGCCAGCGGACAGCCTACCTGAACACTGAAGCTTTCTTT; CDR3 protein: CASSQRTAYLNTEAFF
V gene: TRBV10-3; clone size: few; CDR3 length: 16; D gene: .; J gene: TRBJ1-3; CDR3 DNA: TGTGCCATCAAAGCGTACAGCAAACACTCTGGAAACACCATATATTTT; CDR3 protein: CAIKAYSKHSGNTIYF
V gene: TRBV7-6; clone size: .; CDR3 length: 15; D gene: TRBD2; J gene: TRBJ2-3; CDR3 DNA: TGTGCCAGCAGTTTTAGCGGGGGGGTGCAAGATACGCAGTATTTT; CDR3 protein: CASSFSGGVQDTQYF